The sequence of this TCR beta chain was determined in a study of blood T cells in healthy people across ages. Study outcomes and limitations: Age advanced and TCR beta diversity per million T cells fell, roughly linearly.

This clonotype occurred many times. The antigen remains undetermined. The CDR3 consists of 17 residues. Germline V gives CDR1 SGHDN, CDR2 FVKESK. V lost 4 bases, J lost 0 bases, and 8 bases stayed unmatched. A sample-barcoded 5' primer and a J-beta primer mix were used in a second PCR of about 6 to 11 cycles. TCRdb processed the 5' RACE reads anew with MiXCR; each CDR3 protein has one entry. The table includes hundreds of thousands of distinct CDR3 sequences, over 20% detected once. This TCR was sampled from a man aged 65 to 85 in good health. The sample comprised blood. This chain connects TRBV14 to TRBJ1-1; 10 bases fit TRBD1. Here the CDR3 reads CASSPRTGGRMNTEAFF. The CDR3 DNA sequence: TGTGCCAGCAGCCCCAGGACAGGGGGAAGGATGAACACTGAAGCTTTCTTT.